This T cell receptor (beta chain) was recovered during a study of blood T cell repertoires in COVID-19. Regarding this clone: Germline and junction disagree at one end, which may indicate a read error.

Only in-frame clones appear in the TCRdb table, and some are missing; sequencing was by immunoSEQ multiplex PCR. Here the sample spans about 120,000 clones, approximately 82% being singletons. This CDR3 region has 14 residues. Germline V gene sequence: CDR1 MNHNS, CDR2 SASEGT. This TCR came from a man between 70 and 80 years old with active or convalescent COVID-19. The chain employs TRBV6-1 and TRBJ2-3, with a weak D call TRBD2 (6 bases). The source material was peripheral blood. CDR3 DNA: TGTGCCAGCAGGGAAGGCGGGGCGACAGATACGCAGTATTTT. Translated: CASREGGATDTQYF.